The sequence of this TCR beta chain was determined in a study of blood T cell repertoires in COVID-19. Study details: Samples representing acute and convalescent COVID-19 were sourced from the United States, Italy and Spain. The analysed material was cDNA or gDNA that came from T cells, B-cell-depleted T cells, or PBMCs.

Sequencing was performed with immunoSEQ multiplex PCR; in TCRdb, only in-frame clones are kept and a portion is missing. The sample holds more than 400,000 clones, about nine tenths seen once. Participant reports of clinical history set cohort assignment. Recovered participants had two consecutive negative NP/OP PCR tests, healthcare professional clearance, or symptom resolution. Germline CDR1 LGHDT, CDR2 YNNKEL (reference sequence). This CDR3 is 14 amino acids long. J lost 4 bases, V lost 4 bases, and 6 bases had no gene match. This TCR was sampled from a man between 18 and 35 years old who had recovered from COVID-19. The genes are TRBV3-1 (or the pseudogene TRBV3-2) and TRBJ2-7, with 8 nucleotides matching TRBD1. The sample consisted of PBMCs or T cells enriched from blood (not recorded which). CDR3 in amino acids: CASSLGQGTYEQYF. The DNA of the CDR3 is TGTGCCAGCAGCCTCGGACAGGGAACATACGAGCAGTACTTC.